This T cell receptor (beta chain) was captured by sequencing in a study of T cells in Graves' hyperthyroidism and ophthalmopathy. For the study at large: The initial diagnosis was the point when peripheral blood was collected, ahead of any treatment.

Study-wide points: With a median lead of about six months before onset, the model predicted ophthalmopathy.

Amplification of TCR beta CDR3 regions used RNA as the template. The HTBI set primed first-round TCR CDR3 RT-PCR. A single record per CDR3 protein comes from TCRdb applying MiXCR to the multiplex PCR reads. The table shows some 460,000 distinct CDR3 sequences, with roughly 14% occurring only once. This clonotype was observed many times. Antigen unknown. Sequencing was done on a sample of blood. The clonotype was recovered from a woman aged 18 to 35 with Graves' hyperthyroidism.

The CDR3 DNA follows: TGTGCCAGCAGCTTAGCGGTGGGGGCTTACAATGAGCAGTTCTTC. Its translation: CASSLAVGAYNEQFF. The chain is built from TRBV7-2 and TRBJ2-1, with TRBD1 as a possible D gene (6 bases). V shed 0 bases and J shed 4 bases, with 10 bases lying between them. The germline V gene encodes CDR1 SGHTA and CDR2 FQGNSA. This CDR3 has 15 residues.